The clone carrying this TCR beta chain occurred once. Its antigen is still unknown. The data are from a study of cytomegalovirus exposure and HLA in healthy donors. The PCR employed 60 Vbeta primers together with 13 Jbeta primers. The data were produced by immunoSEQ multiplex PCR, yet TCRdb's version contains in-frame clones alone and is incomplete. The sample lists roughly 140,000 clones; 79% were seen once. The study, taken as a whole, reports: A reported reduction in N-insertions relative to the 666-donor mean was seen in an Asian-associated ancestry cluster in a later analysis. In a later analysis, TCR association rates varied by HLA locus: DRB1 most, HLA-C fewest.

Deletions cut 0 bases from V and 4 bases from J, with 10 bases between. The CDR3 has 15 amino acids. Per the germline V gene, CDR1 is MNHNY and CDR2 is SVGAGI (reference sequence). The V call is TRBV6-6, the J call TRBJ1-5, with D possibly matching TRBD1 (5 bases). This sequence originates from a man in his forties or fifties in good health and CMV-seropositive. The material sequenced was PBMCs. Written as DNA, the CDR3 is TGTGCCAGCAGTTACTCGGGCCAGGGTAATCAGCCCCAGCATTTT. Translated, it gives CASSYSGQGNQPQHF.